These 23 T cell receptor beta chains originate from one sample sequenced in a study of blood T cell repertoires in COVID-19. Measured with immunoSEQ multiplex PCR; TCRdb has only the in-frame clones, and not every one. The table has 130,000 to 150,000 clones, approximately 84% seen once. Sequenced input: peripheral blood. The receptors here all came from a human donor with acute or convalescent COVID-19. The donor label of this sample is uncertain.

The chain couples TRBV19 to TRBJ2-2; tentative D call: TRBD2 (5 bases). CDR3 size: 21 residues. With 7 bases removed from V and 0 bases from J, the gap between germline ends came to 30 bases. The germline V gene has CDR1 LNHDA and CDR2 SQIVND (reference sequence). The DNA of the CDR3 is TGTGCCAGTATTAACCAAGGACCCAGAGGGCCGGAACTTGCGAACACCGGGGAGCTGTTTTTT. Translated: CASINQGPRGPELANTGELFF.

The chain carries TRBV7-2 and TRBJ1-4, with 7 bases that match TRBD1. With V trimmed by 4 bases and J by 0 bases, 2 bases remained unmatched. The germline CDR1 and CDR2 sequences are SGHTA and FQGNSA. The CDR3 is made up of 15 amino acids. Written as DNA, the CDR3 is TGTGCCAGCAGCTCCGGACAGGCAACTAATGAAAAACTGTTTTTT. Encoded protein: CASSSGQATNEKLFF.

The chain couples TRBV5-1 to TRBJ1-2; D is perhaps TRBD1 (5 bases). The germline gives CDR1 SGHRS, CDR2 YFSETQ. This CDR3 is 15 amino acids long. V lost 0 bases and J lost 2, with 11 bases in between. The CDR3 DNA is TGCGCCAGCAGCTTGGGCGGGGAGGGGAACTATGGCTACACCTTC. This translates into CASSLGGEGNYGYTF. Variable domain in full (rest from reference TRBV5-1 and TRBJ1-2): KAGVTQTPRYLIKTRGQQVTLSCSPISGHRSVSWYQQTPGQGLQFLFEYFSETQRNKGNFPGRFSGRQFSNSRSEMNVSTLELGDSALYLCASSLGGEGNYGYTFGSGTRLTVV.

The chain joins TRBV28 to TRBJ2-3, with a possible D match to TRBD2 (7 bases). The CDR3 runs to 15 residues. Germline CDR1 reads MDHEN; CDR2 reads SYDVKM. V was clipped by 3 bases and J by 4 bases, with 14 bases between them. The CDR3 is CASSLGGAGADTQYF. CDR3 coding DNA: TGTGCCAGCAGTTTGGGGGGCGCGGGGGCAGATACGCAGTATTTT.

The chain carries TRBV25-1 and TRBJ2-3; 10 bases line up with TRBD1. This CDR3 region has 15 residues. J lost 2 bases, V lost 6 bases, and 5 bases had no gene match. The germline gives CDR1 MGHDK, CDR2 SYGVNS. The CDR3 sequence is CASRQTGGITDTQYF. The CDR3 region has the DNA TGTGCCAGCAGGCAGACAGGGGGCATCACAGATACGCAGTATTTT. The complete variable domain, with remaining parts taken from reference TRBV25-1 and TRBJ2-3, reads EADIYQTPRYLVIGTGKKITLECSQTMGHDKMYWYQQDPGMELHLIHYSYGVNSTEKGDLSSESTVSRIRTEHFPLTLESARPSHTSQYLCASRQTGGITDTQYFGPGTRLTVL.

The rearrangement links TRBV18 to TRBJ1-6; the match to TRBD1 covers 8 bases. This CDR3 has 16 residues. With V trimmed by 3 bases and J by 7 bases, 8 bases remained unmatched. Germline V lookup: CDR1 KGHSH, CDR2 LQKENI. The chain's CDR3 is CASSPNSGTGNSPLHF. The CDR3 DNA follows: TGTGCCAGCTCACCGAACTCCGGGACAGGCAATTCACCCCTCCACTTT.

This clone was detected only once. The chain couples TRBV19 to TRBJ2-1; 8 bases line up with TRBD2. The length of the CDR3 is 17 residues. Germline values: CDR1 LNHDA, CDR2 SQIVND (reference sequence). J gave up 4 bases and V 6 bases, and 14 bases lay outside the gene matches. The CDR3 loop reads CASRAVLAGGHYNEQFF. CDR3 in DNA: TGTGCCAGTAGGGCCGTACTCGCGGGGGGCCATTACAATGAGCAGTTCTTC.

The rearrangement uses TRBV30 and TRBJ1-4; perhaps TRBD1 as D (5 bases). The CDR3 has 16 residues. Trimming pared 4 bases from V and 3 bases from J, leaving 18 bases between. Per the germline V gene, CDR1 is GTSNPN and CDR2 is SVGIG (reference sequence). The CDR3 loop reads CAWTPPNRRANEKLFF. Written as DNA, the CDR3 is TGTGCCTGGACCCCCCCCAACAGGAGGGCTAATGAAAAACTGTTTTTT.

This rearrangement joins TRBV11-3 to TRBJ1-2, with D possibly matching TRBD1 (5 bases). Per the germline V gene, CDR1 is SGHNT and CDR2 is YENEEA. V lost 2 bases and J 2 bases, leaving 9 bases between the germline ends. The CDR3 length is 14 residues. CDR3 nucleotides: TGTGCCAGCAGCTTAAAAGCAGGGAACTATGGCTACACCTTC. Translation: CASSLKAGNYGYTF.

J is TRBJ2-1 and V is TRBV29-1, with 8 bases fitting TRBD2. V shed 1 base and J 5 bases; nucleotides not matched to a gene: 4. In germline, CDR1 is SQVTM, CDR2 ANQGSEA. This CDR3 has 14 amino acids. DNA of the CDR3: TGCAGCGTTGAAGGGGTAGCGGGACACAATGAGCAGTTCTTC. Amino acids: CSVEGVAGHNEQFF.

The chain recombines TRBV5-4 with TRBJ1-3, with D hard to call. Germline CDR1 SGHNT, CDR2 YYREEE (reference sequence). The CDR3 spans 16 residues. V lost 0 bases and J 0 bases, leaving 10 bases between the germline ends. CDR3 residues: CASSLGARDSGNTIYF. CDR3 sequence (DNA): TGTGCCAGCAGCTTGGGTGCCCGGGACTCTGGAAACACCATATATTTT. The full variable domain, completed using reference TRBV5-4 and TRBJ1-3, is ETGVTQSPTHLIKTRGQQVTLRCSSQSGHNTVSWYQQALGQGPQFIFQYYREEENGRGNFPPRFSGLQFPNYSSELNVNALELDDSALYLCASSLGARDSGNTIYFGEGSWLTVV.

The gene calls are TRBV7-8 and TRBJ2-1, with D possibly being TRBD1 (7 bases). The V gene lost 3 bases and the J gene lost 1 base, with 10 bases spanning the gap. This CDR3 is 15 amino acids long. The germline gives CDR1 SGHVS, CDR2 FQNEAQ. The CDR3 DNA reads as TGTGCCAGCAGCTTGGCGGGACAGTCCTACAATGAGCAGTTCTTC. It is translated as CASSLAGQSYNEQFF.

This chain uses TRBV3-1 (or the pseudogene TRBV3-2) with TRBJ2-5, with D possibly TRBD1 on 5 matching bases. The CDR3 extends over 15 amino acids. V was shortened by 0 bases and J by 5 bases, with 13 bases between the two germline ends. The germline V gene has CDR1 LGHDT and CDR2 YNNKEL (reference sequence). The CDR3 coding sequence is TGTGCCAGCAGCCAAGAGGGTCCCAGGGTCGAGACCCAGTACTTC. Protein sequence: CASSQEGPRVETQYF.

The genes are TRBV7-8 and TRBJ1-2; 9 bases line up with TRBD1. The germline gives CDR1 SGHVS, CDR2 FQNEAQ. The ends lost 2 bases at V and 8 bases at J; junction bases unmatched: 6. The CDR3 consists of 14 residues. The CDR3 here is CASSLQDRGIGYTF. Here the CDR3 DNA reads TGTGCCAGCAGCTTACAGGACAGGGGAATCGGCTACACCTTC.

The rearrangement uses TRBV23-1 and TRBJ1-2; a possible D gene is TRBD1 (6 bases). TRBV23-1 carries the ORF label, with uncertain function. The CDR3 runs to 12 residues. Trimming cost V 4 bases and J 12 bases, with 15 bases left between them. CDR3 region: CASSRSGGSDTF. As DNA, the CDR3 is TGCGCCAGCAGTCGAAGTGGGGGCTCAGACACCTTC.

This CDR3 reads CASSLLSVSGTVNEKLFF. CDR3 coding DNA: TGTGCCAGCAGCCTACTTTCGGTATCCGGGACAGTTAATGAAAAACTGTTTTTT. The chain recombines TRBV7-2 with TRBJ1-4, with 7 bases identical to TRBD1. J gave up 4 bases and V 5 bases, and 16 bases lay outside the gene matches. CDR1 is SGHTA and CDR2 is FQGNSA in the germline V gene. The CDR3 runs to 18 residues.

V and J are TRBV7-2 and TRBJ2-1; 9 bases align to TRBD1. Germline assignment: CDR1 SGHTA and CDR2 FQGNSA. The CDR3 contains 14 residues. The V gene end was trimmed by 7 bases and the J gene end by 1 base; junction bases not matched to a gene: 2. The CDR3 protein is CASTGTGSYNEQFF. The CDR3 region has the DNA TGTGCCAGCACGGGGACAGGGTCCTACAATGAGCAGTTCTTC.

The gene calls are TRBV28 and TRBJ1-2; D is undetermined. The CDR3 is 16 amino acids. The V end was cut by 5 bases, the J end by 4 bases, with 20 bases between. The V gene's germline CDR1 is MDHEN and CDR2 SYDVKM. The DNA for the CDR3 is TGTGCCAGCAGTCTATCCGCCGGGTCGGTTCGCTATGGCTACACCTTC. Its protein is CASSLSAGSVRYGYTF.

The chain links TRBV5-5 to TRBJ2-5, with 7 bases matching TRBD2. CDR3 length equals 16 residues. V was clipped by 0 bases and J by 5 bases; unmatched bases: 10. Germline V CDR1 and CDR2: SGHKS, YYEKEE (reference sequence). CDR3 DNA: TGTGCCAGCAGCTTGGTGGGGGGGGTCCTGGTGGAGACCCAGTACTTC. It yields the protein CASSLVGGVLVETQYF. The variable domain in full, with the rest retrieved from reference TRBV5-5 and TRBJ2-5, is DAGVTQSPTHLIKTRGQQVTLRCSPISGHKSVSWYQQVLGQGPQFIFQYYEKEERGRGNFPDRFSARQFPNYSSELNVNALLLGDSALYLCASSLVGGVLVETQYFGPGTRLLVL.

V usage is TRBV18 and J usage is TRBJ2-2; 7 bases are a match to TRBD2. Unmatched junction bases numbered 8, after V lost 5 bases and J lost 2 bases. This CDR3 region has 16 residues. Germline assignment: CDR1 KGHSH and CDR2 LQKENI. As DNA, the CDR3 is TGTGCCAGCTCATCCGCGGGGGTGCTAAACACCGGGGAGCTGTTTTTT. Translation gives CASSSAGVLNTGELFF.

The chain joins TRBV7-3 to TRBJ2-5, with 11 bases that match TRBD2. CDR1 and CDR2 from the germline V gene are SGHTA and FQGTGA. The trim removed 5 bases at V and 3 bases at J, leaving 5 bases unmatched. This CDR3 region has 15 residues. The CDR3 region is CASSIQGLAEETQYF. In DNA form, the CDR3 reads TGTGCCAGCAGCATACAGGGACTAGCGGAAGAGACCCAGTACTTC.

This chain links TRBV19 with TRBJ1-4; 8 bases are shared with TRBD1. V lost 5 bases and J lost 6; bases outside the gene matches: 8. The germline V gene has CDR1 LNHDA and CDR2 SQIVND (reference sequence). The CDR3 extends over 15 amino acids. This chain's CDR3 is CASSSAGTGYEKLFF. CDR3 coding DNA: TGTGCCAGTAGTTCCGCCGGGACAGGCTATGAAAAACTGTTTTTT. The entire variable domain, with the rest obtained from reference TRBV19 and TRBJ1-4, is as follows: DGGITQSPKYLFRKEGQNVTLSCEQNLNHDAMYWYRQDPGQGLRLIYYSQIVNDFQKGDIAEGYSVSREKKESFPLTVTSAQKNPTAFYLCASSSAGTGYEKLFFGSGTQLSVL.

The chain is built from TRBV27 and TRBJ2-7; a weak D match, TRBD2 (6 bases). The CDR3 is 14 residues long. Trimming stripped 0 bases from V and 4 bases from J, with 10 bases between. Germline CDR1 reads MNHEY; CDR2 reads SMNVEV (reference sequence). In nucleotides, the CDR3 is TGTGCCAGCAGTTTATCGGGGACTGGTTACGAGCAGTACGTC. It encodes CASSLSGTGYEQYV.